Below are 24 T cell receptor beta chains sequenced from a single sample in a study of PD-1 blockade in classical Hodgkin lymphoma. Sample time point: cycle 4 day 1 (C4D1), after 6 weeks of nivolumab. The patients all showed relapse after autologous stem cell transplantation, while their brentuximab vedotin exposure varied. Assay: immunoSEQ multiplex PCR; the TCRdb copy retains only in-frame clones and omits some. The sample carries tens of thousands of clones, around nine tenths recorded once. The sequenced sample was peripheral blood mononuclear cells (PBMCs), obtained before the fourth cycle of nivolumab. Source of these receptors: a human donor with classical Hodgkin lymphoma.

In this sample, this clone turned up once. CDR3: CASEIDEQFF. The CDR3 nucleotides read TGTGCCTCGGAAATAGATGAGCAGTTCTTC. The chain links TRBV30 to TRBJ2-1; D gene unclear. Germline V gives CDR1 GTSNPN, CDR2 SVGIG (reference sequence). V was cut by 7 bases and J by 8 bases, with 9 bases left in between. The CDR3 spans 10 residues.

This clone was seen just once. V is TRBV6-1 and J is TRBJ1-4; unclear D gene. Trimming left V 0 bases short and J 7 bases short, with 12 bases between. CDR1 is MNHNS, CDR2 SASEGT, per germline. The CDR3 totals 15 residues. The CDR3 DNA follows: TGTGCCAGCAGTGAAGCATCGGCAGTGGGTGAAAAACTGTTTTTT. Translating it yields CASSEASAVGEKLFF.

This sequence joins TRBV7-9 and TRBJ1-2, with 10 bases matching TRBD1. V was clipped by 5 bases and J by 3 bases; unmatched bases: 6. Germline assignment: CDR1 SEHNR and CDR2 FQNEAQ (reference sequence). This CDR3 is 15 amino acids long. The CDR3 protein is CASSKRQGADYGYTF. CDR3 sequence (DNA): TGTGCCAGCAGCAAGCGACAGGGGGCCGACTATGGCTACACCTTC.

The rearrangement joins TRBV5-6 to TRBJ1-6; possibly TRBD1 for D (6 bases). The V and J ends lost 1 base and 7 bases respectively, with 12 bases between them. The CDR3 is 15 residues long. The germline CDR1 and CDR2 sequences are SGHDT and YYEEEE. In nucleotides, the CDR3 is TGTGCCAGCAGCTTGTCCCGGCAGGGGAATTCACCCCTCCACTTT. Amino acids: CASSLSRQGNSPLHF.

The CDR3: CASSYFGQAGNTIYF. Written as DNA, the CDR3 is TGTGCCAGCAGTTACTTCGGACAGGCGGGAAACACCATATATTTT. The rearrangement uses TRBV6-6 and TRBJ1-3, with 7 bases matching TRBD1. CDR1 is MNHNY, CDR2 SVGAGI, per germline (reference sequence). This CDR3 contains 15 residues. V gave up 1 base and J gave up 4 bases; unmatched junction bases: 4.

The J gene is TRBJ2-7, the V gene TRBV5-4; D not resolved. From germline, CDR1 is SGHNT and CDR2 YYREEE (reference sequence). V lost 0 bases and J 0 bases, leaving 4 bases between the germline ends. The CDR3 consists of 13 residues. Here the CDR3 reads CASSLGSSYEQYF. The DNA for the CDR3 is TGTGCCAGCAGCTTGGGCAGCTCCTACGAGCAGTACTTC.

The chain uses TRBV19 and TRBJ1-5; D not certain. V lost 11 bases to trimming and J lost 2 bases, with 13 bases between them. The CDR3 totals 13 residues. Looked up from germline, CDR1 is LNHDA and CDR2 is SQIVND (reference sequence). Written as DNA, the CDR3 is TGTGCCGGAGGTACCGGGGGCAATCAGCCCCAGCATTTT. It encodes CAGGTGGNQPQHF.

The chain joins TRBV30 to TRBJ1-5; D not resolved. Trimming shortened V by 0 bases and J by 5 bases, and 8 bases separated the two germline ends. Germline values: CDR1 GTSNPN, CDR2 SVGIG (reference sequence). This CDR3 has 13 amino acids. Here the CDR3 DNA reads TGTGCCTGGAGTGTATCCGGGGATCAGCCCCAGCATTTT. This translates into CAWSVSGDQPQHF.

This clone is a singleton in its sample. This rearrangement joins TRBV5-1 to TRBJ2-7; TRBD1 matches at 11 bases. The germline V gene has CDR1 SGHRS and CDR2 YFSETQ. J was trimmed by 5 bases and V by 4 bases; bases with no gene match: 2. The CDR3 length is 13 residues. The CDR3 bases are TGCGCCAGCAGCCGGACAGGGGGCGACGAGCAGTACTTC. It specifies CASSRTGGDEQYF.

The chain carries TRBV6-5 and TRBJ1-2; 8 nucleotides align to TRBD1. With V trimmed by 6 bases and J by 5 bases, 8 bases remained unmatched. This CDR3 has 14 residues. Germline CDR1 reads MNHEY; CDR2 reads SVGAGI. CDR3 sequence: CASSQTGAGYGYTF. Here the CDR3 DNA reads TGTGCCAGCAGCCAGACAGGGGCGGGGTATGGCTACACCTTC.

The sample holds a few counts of this clone. The rearrangement joins TRBV6-4 to TRBJ1-4; tentative D call: TRBD1 (5 bases). Germline V gives CDR1 MRHNA, CDR2 SNTAGT. V lost 6 bases to trimming and J lost 5 bases, with 16 bases between them. The CDR3 sequence is 15 residues long. Written as DNA, the CDR3 is TGTGCCAGCAGGAGACAGTCCGGGGTAAATGAAAAACTGTTTTTT. Protein product: CASRRQSGVNEKLFF.

The CDR3 DNA is TGTGCCAGCAGCTTTCGATGGGGTACTGAAGCTTTCTTT. This sequence encodes CASSFRWGTEAFF. The genes are TRBV7-2 and TRBJ1-1; D remains ambiguous. Germline loops: CDR1 SGHTA, CDR2 FQGNSA. The CDR3 consists of 13 residues. V was trimmed by 3 bases and J by 5 bases, leaving 10 bases between them.

The chain employs TRBV18 and TRBJ1-4; D is ambiguous. V gave up 0 bases and J gave up 7 bases, with 12 bases separating them. The CDR3 consists of 15 residues. The V gene's germline CDR1 is KGHSH and CDR2 LQKENI. The CDR3 DNA follows: TGTGCCAGCTCACCACCACAAGGGCCGGGTGAAAAACTGTTTTTT. Its protein product is CASSPPQGPGEKLFF.

In its sample, this clone was seen a few times. The CDR3 reads CASSSLGGTDTQYF. CDR3 nucleotide sequence: TGTGCCAGCAGCTCATTGGGGGGCACAGATACGCAGTATTTT. The chain combines TRBV7-9 with TRBJ2-3; D tentatively fits TRBD1 or TRBD2 (5 bases each). Trimming shortened V by 4 bases and J by 1 base, and 9 bases separated the two germline ends. Germline CDR1 and CDR2: SEHNR and FQNEAQ (reference sequence). This CDR3 region has 14 residues.

This chain connects TRBV5-1 to TRBJ2-7; 10 bases are a match to TRBD1. CDR1 and CDR2 (germline): SGHRS, YFSETQ. The ends lost 4 bases at V and 3 bases at J; junction bases unmatched: 7. The CDR3 totals 15 residues. The CDR3 loop reads CASSTTGQGFYEQYF. The CDR3 DNA is TGCGCCAGCAGCACTACGGGACAGGGGTTCTACGAGCAGTACTTC.

The chain has TRBV5-1 and TRBJ2-5, with 13 bases lining up with TRBD2. Unmatched junction bases numbered 6, after V lost 4 bases and J lost 3 bases. The CDR3 contains 16 residues. From germline, CDR1 is SGHRS and CDR2 YFSETQ. The CDR3 DNA is TGCGCCAGCAGCCGTTTCGGACTAGCGGGGGAAGAGACCCAGTACTTC. Translating it yields CASSRFGLAGEETQYF. The whole variable domain, remainder taken from reference TRBV5-1 and TRBJ2-5, is KAGVTQTPRYLIKTRGQQVTLSCSPISGHRSVSWYQQTPGQGLQFLFEYFSETQRNKGNFPGRFSGRQFSNSRSEMNVSTLELGDSALYLCASSRFGLAGEETQYFGPGTRLLVL.

This clone was seen only once. This chain uses TRBV5-1 with TRBJ1-6; no definite D call. Germline CDR1 and CDR2: SGHRS and YFSETQ. The CDR3 extends over 15 amino acids. V lost 3 bases and J lost 9, with 16 bases in between. Here the CDR3 reads CASSSGPPSGSPLHF. The CDR3 nucleotides read TGCGCCAGCAGCTCGGGCCCGCCCTCGGGTTCACCCCTCCACTTT. Based on the CDR3 plus reference TRBV5-1 and TRBJ1-6, the full variable domain is KAGVTQTPRYLIKTRGQQVTLSCSPISGHRSVSWYQQTPGQGLQFLFEYFSETQRNKGNFPGRFSGRQFSNSRSEMNVSTLELGDSALYLCASSSGPPSGSPLHFGNGTRLTVT.

The CDR3, as DNA: TGTGCCTGGAGTGCCCCTTGGTCGGACAGTGGGAGAGAAAAACTGTTTTTT. Its protein product is CAWSAPWSDSGREKLFF. The chain links TRBV30 to TRBJ1-4, with D perhaps matching TRBD1 (6 bases). CDR1 is GTSNPN, CDR2 SVGIG, per germline (reference sequence). The CDR3 consists of 17 residues. V shed 1 base and J shed 8 bases, with 23 bases lying between them.

The V call is TRBV7-8, the J call TRBJ2-7, with TRBD2 matching over 11 bases. This CDR3 contains 15 residues. From germline, CDR1 is SGHVS and CDR2 FQNEAQ. After removal of 3 bases from V and 2 bases from J, the junction contained 3 bases not matched to a gene. Written as DNA, the CDR3 is TGTGCCAGCAGCTTGGTAGCGGGGGGGACCTACGAGCAGTACTTC. Encoded protein: CASSLVAGGTYEQYF.

V usage is TRBV5-1 and J usage is TRBJ2-5; 7 nucleotides line up with TRBD1. The germline V gene encodes CDR1 SGHRS and CDR2 YFSETQ. With 3 bases clipped from V and 1 base from J, the junction kept 6 bases outside the gene matches. The CDR3 covers 15 residues. The DNA for the CDR3 is TGCGCCAGCAGCTCCCAGGGGGAGCCCCAAGAGACCCAGTACTTC. The encoded protein is CASSSQGEPQETQYF.

The chain joins TRBV6-5 to TRBJ2-7, with unresolved D. Germline V CDR1 and CDR2: MNHEY, SVGAGI. Trimming took 6 bases from V and 0 from J, leaving 15 bases between them. The CDR3 extends over 15 amino acids. DNA for the CDR3: TGTGCCAGCAGCGAAAGCCGCAAGTACTCCTACGAGCAGTACTTC. Residues: CASSESRKYSYEQYF.

The genes are TRBV19 and TRBJ1-3; no firm D call. Germline loops: CDR1 LNHDA, CDR2 SQIVND (reference sequence). V was pared by 7 bases and J by 0 bases, with 13 bases between. The CDR3 covers 15 residues. In DNA form, the CDR3 reads TGTGCCAGTAATAGTGTCGGAATCTCTGGAAACACCATATATTTT. Its translation is CASNSVGISGNTIYF.

This chain uses TRBV5-1 with TRBJ1-4, with a tentative D call TRBD1 (5 bases). V dropped 2 bases and J dropped 8 bases, with 16 bases sitting between them. The germline gives CDR1 SGHRS, CDR2 YFSETQ. The CDR3 contains 15 residues. In DNA form, the CDR3 reads TGCGCCAGCAGCTTTGGGGCTAGGGAGAAAGAAAAACTGTTTTTT. Translating gives CASSFGAREKEKLFF.

V usage is TRBV5-6 and J usage is TRBJ1-5; 9 positions agree with TRBD1. The CDR3 extends over 17 amino acids. The germline V gene has CDR1 SGHDT and CDR2 YYEEEE. Trimming removed 4 bases from V and 1 base from J; junction bases left unmatched: 9. The CDR3 sequence: CASSVVSGQGSNQPQHF. CDR3 DNA sequence: TGTGCCAGCAGCGTAGTGTCGGGACAGGGAAGCAATCAGCCCCAGCATTTT.